This TCR beta chain was sequenced during a study of early T cells in non-severe SARS-CoV-2 infection. Study at large: Chains were not paired, and sequencing was done on bulk RNA from unsorted whole blood.

Study observations and caveats: VDJdb matches were skewed toward anti-spike CD8 T cell responses.

This clonotype has at least ten counts. Its target is unknown. V was trimmed by 4 bases and J by 7 bases, leaving 12 bases between them. This CDR3 region has 13 residues. Germline CDR1 SGDLS, CDR2 YYNGEE. In TCRdb, the 5' RACE reads were re-called with MiXCR into one record per CDR3 protein. The table shows tens of thousands of distinct CDR3 sequences, with 4.3% occurring only once. The sequence derives from an adult who was a healthcare worker with PCR-confirmed SARS-CoV-2 infection or an uninfected control (not recorded which). The sequenced sample consisted of whole blood. This chain uses TRBV9 with TRBJ2-1; D remains unclear. The CDR3 DNA reads TGTGCCAGCAGCTTAAGACCCGAGAATGAGCAGTTCTTC. It is translated as CASSLRPENEQFF. The full variable domain, with the rest looked up from reference TRBV9 and TRBJ2-1, is DSGVTQTPKHLITATGQRVTLRCSPRSGDLSVYWYQQSLDQGLQFLIQYYNGEERAKGNILERFSAQQFPDLHSELNLSSLELGDSALYFCASSLRPENEQFFGPGTRLTVL.